This TCR beta chain was captured by sequencing in a study of T-cell reconstitution after alpha-beta-depleted transplantation in children (dated by TCRdb to 2016 to 2018). About the study as a whole: T-cell immune reconstitution after TCRalphabeta/CD19-depleted allogeneic hematopoietic cell transplantation in children was quantitatively tracked in the study by means of TCR repertoire profiling.

Library preparation used PCR. Instrument used: Illumina HiSeq 2500. Molecular barcoding was employed in the preparation of TCR libraries, with unique molecular identifiers being used to normalize TCRbeta repertoire quantification. In-frame beta chains were kept once TCRdb had trimmed the public reads at Q25 with fastp and called clones with MiXCR. Entries that share a CDR3 protein sequence are merged under the most common genes and DNA. In this sample the table shows around 400,000 distinct CDR3 sequences, approximately 20% of which occur a single time. The ten largest clonotypes hold 3.5% to 4% of the sample. Points on this clonotype: The antigen this receptor binds is unknown. Per-base quality was not reported, and no clone a single base away is much larger than it.

Sequences KGHSH (CDR1) and LQKENI (CDR2) are obtained from the germline V gene. The CDR3 runs 15 residues from the cysteine to the phenylalanine. Only CDR3 DNA remains: 45 bases, in frame from the first base. The V and J ends are trimmed by 1 base and 2 bases, leaving 10 bases between them. The sequence derives from a human donor who donated a stem cell graft to a child with acute myeloid leukemia. The input for sequencing was PBMCs from the stem cell graft donor, taken from the stem cell graft. This chain is built from TRBV18 and TRBJ2-3, with a weak D call of TRBD1 (6 bases match). The nucleotide sequence reads TGTGCCAGCTCACCACTGCAGGGGTCCACAGATACGCAGTATTTT. This encodes CASSPLQGSTDTQYF.